The 20 T cell receptor beta chains presented below share a single source sample, sequenced in a study of cytomegalovirus exposure and HLA in healthy donors. Use of 60 Vbeta and 13 Jbeta primers characterized the PCR. The table came from immunoSEQ multiplex PCR; TCRdb's copy has only in-frame clones and leaves some out. This table holds around 130,000 clones, more than 60% found once. The sample comprised PBMCs. The source is a woman between 40 and 55 years old in good health and CMV-seropositive.

J is TRBJ1-2 and V is TRBV6-5; D gene uncertain. Germline V CDR1 and CDR2: MNHEY, SVGAGI. Trimming cost V 5 bases and J 0 bases, with 7 bases left between them. CDR3 size: 13 residues. In nucleotides, the CDR3 is TGTGCCAGCAGTCTCACAACTAACTATGGCTACACCTTC. It is translated as CASSLTTNYGYTF.

In this sample, this clone turned up a few times. The chain has TRBV7-9 and TRBJ1-5, with 8 bases that match TRBD1. The germline CDR1 and CDR2 sequences are SEHNR and FQNEAQ (reference sequence). With 5 bases clipped from V and 3 bases from J, the junction kept 3 bases outside the gene matches. This CDR3 is 14 amino acids long. As DNA, the CDR3 is TGTGCCAGCAGCCCGACAGGGGACAATCAGCCCCAGCATTTT. Protein: CASSPTGDNQPQHF.

The gene calls are TRBV19 and TRBJ1-2; perhaps TRBD1 as D (5 bases). With 6 bases removed from V and 7 bases from J, the gap between germline ends came to 18 bases. Per the germline V gene, CDR1 is LNHDA and CDR2 is SQIVND (reference sequence). The CDR3 covers 14 residues. CDR3 residues: CASSESGSRVGYTF. DNA for the CDR3: TGTGCCAGTAGCGAGTCAGGCTCCAGGGTTGGCTACACCTTC. Using reference TRBV19 and TRBJ1-2 for the parts outside the CDR3, the full variable domain is DGGITQSPKYLFRKEGQNVTLSCEQNLNHDAMYWYRQDPGQGLRLIYYSQIVNDFQKGDIAEGYSVSREKKESFPLTVTSAQKNPTAFYLCASSESGSRVGYTFGSGTRLTVV.

This chain uses TRBV19 with TRBJ1-1; D perhaps matches TRBD1 (6 bases). Germline V gives CDR1 LNHDA, CDR2 SQIVND (reference sequence). The CDR3 sequence is 15 residues long. The germline V and J ends were trimmed by 5 bases and 0 bases, with 13 bases remaining between them. This CDR3 is CASSFTGPMNTEAFF. The CDR3 DNA reads as TGTGCCAGTAGTTTCACAGGGCCCATGAACACTGAAGCTTTCTTT.

This chain links TRBV5-1 with TRBJ1-1; 8 positions agree with TRBD1. The CDR3 spans 13 residues. Germline V gene data show CDR1 as SGHRS and CDR2 as YFSETQ. J was trimmed by 11 bases and V by 4 bases; bases with no gene match: 10. This chain's CDR3 is CASSLSTTGGAFF. DNA of the CDR3: TGCGCCAGCAGCCTTAGCACTACAGGGGGGGCTTTCTTT.

The rearrangement uses TRBV30 and TRBJ2-7; D unclear. This CDR3 region has 14 residues. Germline V gene data show CDR1 as GTSNPN and CDR2 as SVGIG (reference sequence). Trimming removed 0 bases from V and 4 bases from J, with 13 bases in between. CDR3 loop: CAWSVPGPQYEQYF. CDR3 nucleotides: TGTGCCTGGAGTGTACCAGGCCCACAGTACGAGCAGTACTTC.

V and J are TRBV14 and TRBJ1-1, with a tentative D call TRBD1 (5 bases). V lost 1 base to trimming and J lost 6 bases, with 12 bases between them. Germline V gene data show CDR1 as SGHDN and CDR2 as FVKESK. The CDR3 sequence is 14 residues long. The CDR3 sequence is CASSQASGGAEAFF. Written as DNA, the CDR3 is TGTGCCAGCAGCCAAGCTTCTGGAGGGGCTGAAGCTTTCTTT.

This chain links TRBV30 with TRBJ1-6; 7 nucleotides agree with TRBD1. V lost 1 base, J lost 10 bases, and 4 bases stayed unmatched. Germline assignment: CDR1 GTSNPN and CDR2 SVGIG (reference sequence). CDR3 length equals 13 residues. CDR3 sequence (DNA): TGTGCCTGGAGTGGCCAGGGGGGATCACCCCTCCACTTT. This gives the protein CAWSGQGGSPLHF.

The V gene is TRBV18, the J gene TRBJ2-3; D possibly corresponds to TRBD1 (5 bases). Looked up from germline, CDR1 is KGHSH and CDR2 is LQKENI. CDR3 length equals 17 residues. V was cut by 3 bases and J by 2 bases, with 18 bases left in between. CDR3 sequence (DNA): TGTGCCAGCTCACCTCCGGTTACGGACAAAGACACAGATACGCAGTATTTT. Encoded protein: CASSPPVTDKDTDTQYF. Together with reference TRBV18 and TRBJ2-3, the CDR3 gives the full variable domain: NAGVMQNPRHLVRRRGQEARLRCSPMKGHSHVYWYRQLPEEGLKFMVYLQKENIIDESGMPKERFSAEFPKEGPSILRIQQVVRGDSAAYFCASSPPVTDKDTDTQYFGPGTRLTVL.

This clone was detected only a few times. J is TRBJ2-1 and V is TRBV9; TRBD2 aligns across 11 bases. The CDR3 runs 15 residues. CDR1 is SGDLS and CDR2 is YYNGEE in the germline V gene. V lost 0 bases to trimming and J lost 9 bases; unmatched junction nucleotides: 5. CDR3 nucleotides: TGTGCCAGCAGCGTAGTCCTAGCGGGAGGAGGTGAGCAGTTCTTC. Protein sequence: CASSVVLAGGGEQFF.

This clone was observed once. This chain uses TRBV27 with TRBJ1-4; D may be TRBD1 (5 bases). V was pared by 6 bases and J by 8 bases, with 16 bases between. The CDR3 is 14 residues long. Germline CDR1 MNHEY, CDR2 SMNVEV (reference sequence). The CDR3 DNA is TGTGCCAGCAGCCGGGGGTTTACATGGGAAAAACTGTTTTTT. Amino acids: CASSRGFTWEKLFF.

The chain joins TRBV11-3 to TRBJ1-6, with D hard to call. The V end was cut by 3 bases, the J end by 6 bases, with 9 bases between. The CDR3 sequence is 14 residues long. Per the germline V gene, CDR1 is SGHNT and CDR2 is YENEEA. CDR3 sequence reads: CASSLGFSNSPLHF. The DNA of the CDR3 is TGTGCCAGCAGCTTGGGCTTCAGTAATTCACCCCTCCACTTT.

V and J are TRBV11-3 and TRBJ2-7; 9 nucleotides agree with TRBD2. The CDR3 sequence is 15 residues long. Germline values: CDR1 SGHNT, CDR2 YENEEA. The V segment lost 1 base and the J segment 5 bases; nucleotides outside the gene matches: 6. CDR3 coding DNA: TGTGCCAGCAGCTTAGGCGGGAGGGCCTTGAACGAGCAGTACTTC. Translation gives CASSLGGRALNEQYF.

This clone was observed a few times. Here the CDR3 DNA reads TGTGCCAGTACCCGGGGGGGGGAAAAACTGTTTTTT. Translation gives CASTRGGEKLFF. This chain joins TRBV19 and TRBJ1-4; D possibly corresponds to TRBD1 (5 bases). The V and J ends lost 7 bases and 8 bases respectively, with 11 bases between them. Germline CDR1 reads LNHDA; CDR2 reads SQIVND (reference sequence). The CDR3 runs 12 residues.

The V call is TRBV10-3, the J call TRBJ2-7; 7 positions agree with TRBD1. Germline V lookup: CDR1 ENHRY, CDR2 SYGVKD. The J segment lost 0 bases and the V segment lost 6 bases, leaving 8 bases of the junction unmatched. CDR3 length: 15 amino acids. CDR3 amino acids: CAISEKQGISYEQYF. CDR3 nucleotide sequence: TGTGCCATCAGCGAAAAACAGGGGATCTCCTACGAGCAGTACTTC.

The chain has TRBV19 and TRBJ2-1, with TRBD1 matching over 9 bases. The junction had 9 bases not matched to a gene; V was cut back by 3 bases and J by 9 bases. The CDR3 sequence is 15 residues long. Looked up from germline, CDR1 is LNHDA and CDR2 is SQIVND (reference sequence). This CDR3 reads CASSMGDRVEREQFF. The CDR3 DNA reads TGTGCCAGTAGTATGGGGGACAGGGTTGAACGTGAGCAGTTCTTC.

The chain is built from TRBV27 and TRBJ1-5, with 8 bases that match TRBD1. The CDR3 is 14 amino acids. The germline gives CDR1 MNHEY, CDR2 SMNVEV (reference sequence). V gave up 5 bases and J gave up 6 bases; unmatched junction bases: 6. Written as DNA, the CDR3 is TGTGCCAGCAGTCCCCGACAGGGGAGTCAGCCCCAGCATTTT. Translating gives CASSPRQGSQPQHF.

CDR3 sequence (DNA): TGTGCCAGCAGTGAGGGGACTAGCGGGGGGGAGGATACGCAGTATTTT. Translated: CASSEGTSGGEDTQYF. The chain links TRBV6-1 to TRBJ2-3, with 16 bases that match TRBD2. The J segment lost 6 bases and the V segment lost 3 bases, leaving 3 bases of the junction unmatched. The CDR3 is 16 amino acids. Germline CDR1 MNHNS, CDR2 SASEGT.

The rearrangement links TRBV21-1 to TRBJ1-5. TRBV21-1 is shown as a pseudogene. The CDR3 runs to 15 residues. The CDR3 DNA sequence: TGTGCCAGCAGGCTCGGAGGAATTCGAAATCAGCCCCAGCATTTT. This sequence encodes CASRLGGIRNQPQHF.

The chain joins TRBV18 to TRBJ2-1, with a possible D match to TRBD2 (6 bases). The V and J ends lost 0 bases and 8 bases respectively, with 20 bases between them. Germline V gene data show CDR1 as KGHSH and CDR2 as LQKENI. The CDR3 is 17 amino acids. The CDR3 region is CASSPPLGLQGGDEQFF. The CDR3 DNA sequence: TGTGCCAGCTCACCACCGTTGGGTCTTCAGGGAGGCGATGAGCAGTTCTTC. Using reference TRBV18 and TRBJ2-1 for the parts outside the CDR3, the full variable domain is NAGVMQNPRHLVRRRGQEARLRCSPMKGHSHVYWYRQLPEEGLKFMVYLQKENIIDESGMPKERFSAEFPKEGPSILRIQQVVRGDSAAYFCASSPPLGLQGGDEQFFGPGTRLTVL.